The sequence of this T cell receptor beta chain was determined in a study of control samples from healthy donors and cancer patients. In germline, CDR1 is LNHDA, CDR2 SQIVND (reference sequence). The ends lost 7 bases at V and 7 bases at J; junction bases unmatched: 11. The CDR3 contains 15 residues. Measured with immunoSEQ multiplex PCR; TCRdb has only the in-frame clones, and not every one. This sample has some 150,000 clones, with around 92% found just once. This sequence joins TRBV19 and TRBJ1-5; 9 bases match TRBD1. What was sequenced was blood. The source is a man aged 25-40 years in good health. CDR3 sequence (DNA): TGTGCCAGTACTGTCCCGGGACAGGGCTCCCAGCCCCAGCATTTT. Translation gives CASTVPGQGSQPQHF.